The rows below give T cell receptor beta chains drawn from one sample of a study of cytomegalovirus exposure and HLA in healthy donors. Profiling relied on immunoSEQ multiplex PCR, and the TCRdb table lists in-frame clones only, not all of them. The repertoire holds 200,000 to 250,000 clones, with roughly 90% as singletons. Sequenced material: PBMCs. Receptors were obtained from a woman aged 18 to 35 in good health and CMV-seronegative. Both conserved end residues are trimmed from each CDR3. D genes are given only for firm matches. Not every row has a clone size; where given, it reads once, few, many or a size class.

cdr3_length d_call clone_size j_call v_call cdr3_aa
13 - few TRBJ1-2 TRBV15 ATSSGFTGNYGYT
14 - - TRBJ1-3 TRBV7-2 ASSVKTDYSGNTIY
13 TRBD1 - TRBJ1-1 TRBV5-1 ASSLGQGVNTEAF
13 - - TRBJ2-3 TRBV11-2 ASSPDGGEGDTQY
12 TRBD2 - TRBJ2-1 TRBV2 ASPESGGRYEQF
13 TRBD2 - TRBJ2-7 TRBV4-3 ASSPGLAGVYEQY
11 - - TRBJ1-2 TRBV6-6 ASSQDSNYGYT
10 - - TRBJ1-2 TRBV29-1 SAEAPYYGYT
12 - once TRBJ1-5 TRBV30 AWEQENSNQPRH
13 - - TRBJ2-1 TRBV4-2 ASSTRTGTNNEQF
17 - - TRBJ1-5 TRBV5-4 ASSLPDTPGNYSNQPQH
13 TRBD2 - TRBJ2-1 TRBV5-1 ASSLTASGYNEQF
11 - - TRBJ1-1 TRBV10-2 ASSDYGDTEAF
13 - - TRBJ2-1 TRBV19 ASSIDPGSYNEQF
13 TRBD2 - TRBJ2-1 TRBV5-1 ASSLSSGILNEQF
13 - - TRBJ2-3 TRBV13 ASSSRRPETDTQY
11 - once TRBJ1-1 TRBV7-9 ASSTVSNTEAF
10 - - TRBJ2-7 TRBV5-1 ASSLGQYEQY
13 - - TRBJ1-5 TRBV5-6 ASSSWTEINQPQH
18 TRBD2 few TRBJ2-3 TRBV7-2 ASSLAASGGAFISTDTQY
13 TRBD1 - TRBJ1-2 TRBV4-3 ASSQWTGTLYGYT
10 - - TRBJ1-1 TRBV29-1 SVSVGNTEAF